A single sample is the source of the 2 T cell receptor beta chains below, sequenced in a study of hypomethylating agent response in myelodysplastic syndrome. Clones were read by immunoSEQ multiplex PCR, and TCRdb kept only the in-frame ones, dropping some. The data show 1,500 to 2,000 clones, with approximately 86% seen just once and about 3.7% held by the top ten. The sequencing used bone marrow, collected before or after starting hypomethylating agent treatment for myelodysplastic syndrome (not recorded which). The source is a human donor with myelodysplastic syndrome.

The chain recombines TRBV29-1 with TRBJ1-2, with D possibly being TRBD1 (5 bases). Deletions cut 3 bases from V and 8 bases from J, with 13 bases between. Per the germline V gene, CDR1 is SQVTM and CDR2 is ANQGSEA. CDR3 length equals 12 residues. The CDR3 sequence: CSVEGGREGYTF. The DNA of the CDR3 is TGCAGCGTTGAGGGGGGAAGGGAGGGCTACACCTTC.

The chain joins TRBV5-1 to TRBJ1-5, with 9 bases lining up with TRBD1. Germline V lookup: CDR1 SGHRS, CDR2 YFSETQ. V lost 2 bases to trimming and J lost 2 bases; unmatched junction nucleotides: 2. CDR3 size: 15 residues. This chain's CDR3 is CASSFRDRGNQPQHF. The CDR3 DNA sequence: TGCGCCAGCAGCTTCCGGGACAGGGGCAATCAGCCCCAGCATTTT.